The 31 T cell receptor beta chains given below trace back to one sample, sequenced in a study of T-cell reconstitution after alpha-beta-depleted transplantation in children. Study observations and caveats: Newly made T cells mostly supplied T-cell counts and diversity one year after transplant.

These receptors' targets are unknown. Preparation of the TCRbeta library was carried out with unique molecular identifiers. TCRdb re-called the PCR reads with MiXCR, one entry per CDR3 protein. In the table there are around 270,000 distinct CDR3 sequences, nearly 8% of which are singletons. The starting material was peripheral blood, obtained 360 days after TCRalphabeta/CD19-depleted stem cell transplant. The receptors originated from a female patient aged 2-9 years who had a stem cell transplant for Fanconi anemia, so the T cells may come from the graft donor.

The table lists this clonotype with many counts. V gene TRBV6-4 combines with J gene TRBJ2-1, with 7 bases lining up with TRBD2. The CDR3 has 15 residues. The germline CDR1 and CDR2 sequences are MRHNA and SNTAGT. Trimming cost V 0 bases and J 6 bases; bases outside gene matches: 5. The CDR3, as DNA: TGTGCCAGCAGTGACTCGGTAGCGGGTCCCAATGAGCAGTTCTTC. Translated, it gives CASSDSVAGPNEQFF.

This clonotype was detected ten times or more. The rearrangement joins TRBV10-3 to TRBJ2-7; 7 bases map to TRBD1. Germline V gene lookup returns CDR1 ENHRY and CDR2 SYGVKD. Unmatched junction bases numbered 8, after V lost 8 bases and J lost 4 bases. The CDR3 contains 13 residues. This chain's CDR3 is CAIGRDSAYEQYF. As DNA, the CDR3 is TGTGCCATCGGACGGGACAGTGCTTACGAGCAGTACTTC.

This clonotype showed up many times. The chain joins TRBV12-3 or TRBV12-4 to TRBJ2-1, with D unresolved. The CDR3 contains 12 residues. The V end was cut by 6 bases, the J end by 15 bases, with 18 bases between. CDR3 sequence reads: CASSLSRRPLFF. The CDR3, as DNA: TGTGCCAGCAGCCTCTCCCGTCGGCCCCTGTTCTTC.

This clonotype was seen at least ten times. The V gene is TRBV20-1, the J gene TRBJ2-7, with 7 bases lining up with TRBD2. Germline trimming cut 7 bases from V and 2 bases from J; bases unmatched to any gene: 11. Germline V gene lookup returns CDR1 DFQATT and CDR2 SNEGSKA (reference sequence). The CDR3 is 14 amino acids. The CDR3 DNA reads as TGCAGTGTCAGACGCGGGAGTCTCACCTACGAGCAGTACTTC. This sequence encodes CSVRRGSLTYEQYF.

The sample holds many counts of this clonotype. This chain links TRBV20-1 with TRBJ2-6; D is uncertain. The germline V gene encodes CDR1 DFQATT and CDR2 SNEGSKA (reference sequence). CDR3 length equals 16 residues. V dropped 2 bases and J dropped 0 bases, with 11 bases sitting between them. CDR3 loop: CSARRLGSSGANVLTF. CDR3 nucleotide sequence: TGCAGTGCTAGAAGGCTAGGAAGCTCTGGGGCCAACGTCCTGACTTTC.

This clonotype showed up many times. The V call is TRBV20-1, the J call TRBJ2-7, with 7 bases identical to TRBD2. The CDR3 is 14 residues long. Germline V gives CDR1 DFQATT, CDR2 SNEGSKA (reference sequence). Trimming removed 6 bases from V and 1 base from J; junction bases left unmatched: 9. CDR3 residues: CSANGPAGSYEQYF. The CDR3 DNA follows: TGCAGTGCGAACGGACCAGCGGGGTCCTACGAGCAGTACTTC.

This clonotype was found many times. The rearrangement joins TRBV20-1 to TRBJ1-1, with a possible D match to TRBD1 (6 bases). V was cut by 2 bases and J by 7 bases, with 14 bases left in between. Germline V gives CDR1 DFQATT, CDR2 SNEGSKA (reference sequence). The CDR3 runs to 13 residues. The DNA for the CDR3 is TGCAGTGCTAGATCCATTGGACAGTTTGAAGCTTTCTTT. It is translated as CSARSIGQFEAFF.

The chain combines TRBV7-9 with TRBJ2-7; D is perhaps TRBD1 (6 bases). From germline, CDR1 is SEHNR and CDR2 FQNEAQ (reference sequence). This CDR3 is built from 16 residues. The ends were cut back, 1 base at V and 0 bases at J, with 13 bases in the middle. The DNA of the CDR3 is TGTGCCAGCAGCTTAGGAATTGAACAGGGCTCCTACGAGCAGTACTTC. Translation gives CASSLGIEQGSYEQYF. Supplemented by reference TRBV7-9 and TRBJ2-7, the full variable domain reads DTGVSQNPRHKITKRGQNVTFRCDPISEHNRLYWYRQTLGQGPEFLTYFQNEAQLEKSRLLSDRFSAERPKGSFSTLEIQRTEQGDSAMYLCASSLGIEQGSYEQYFGPGTRLTVT.

The chain joins TRBV5-1 to TRBJ1-1, with 8 bases identical to TRBD1. Unmatched junction bases numbered 14, after V lost 4 bases and J lost 0 bases. The CDR3 has 18 residues. Germline CDR1 and CDR2: SGHRS and YFSETQ. Here the CDR3 reads CASSPYRQGTYMNTEAFF. DNA for the CDR3: TGCGCCAGCAGCCCCTACCGACAGGGGACTTACATGAACACTGAAGCTTTCTTT.

The rearrangement joins TRBV4-1 to TRBJ1-1, with TRBD1 matching over 7 bases. Per the germline V gene, CDR1 is MGHRA and CDR2 is YSYEKL. This CDR3 region has 14 residues. With 2 bases clipped from V and 13 bases from J, the junction kept 13 bases outside the gene matches. CDR3 in DNA: TGCGCCAGCAGCCAACCCAATTCCGGGACAGCGGTTTTCTTT. Residues: CASSQPNSGTAVFF.

This clonotype was picked up many times. The gene calls are TRBV2 and TRBJ2-7, with 9 bases lining up with TRBD1. Per germline, CDR1 SNHLY and CDR2 FYNNEI. This CDR3 has 15 amino acids. J lost 3 bases, V lost 6 bases, and 9 bases had no gene match. CDR3 bases: TGTGCCAGCAGACAAAGGGACAGGGCAGGCTACGAGCAGTACTTC. The encoded protein is CASRQRDRAGYEQYF.

This clonotype was counted ten times or more. The chain joins TRBV12-3 or TRBV12-4 to TRBJ1-2, with TRBD1 as a possible D gene (5 bases). CDR3 length: 13 amino acids. V was clipped by 6 bases and J by 0 bases, with 8 bases between them. CDR3 DNA: TGTGCCAGCAGGCCGACAGCTAACTATGGCTACACCTTC. It codes for CASRPTANYGYTF.

The chain is built from TRBV28 and TRBJ1-6, with a tentative D call TRBD1 (6 bases). Germline V gene lookup returns CDR1 MDHEN and CDR2 SYDVKM. The CDR3 consists of 15 residues. V lost 2 bases to trimming and J lost 8 bases, with 13 bases between them. As DNA, the CDR3 is TGTGCCAGCAGTTTACCCCCGGGGGCGCATTCACCCCTCCACTTT. It is translated as CASSLPPGAHSPLHF.

The sample holds a few counts of this clonotype. The chain combines TRBV29-1 with TRBJ2-1, with unresolved D. V lost 7 bases and J 10 bases, leaving 17 bases between the germline ends. CDR1 and CDR2 from the germline V gene are SQVTM and ANQGSEA. The CDR3 is 12 residues long. The CDR3 is CSAPRDEREQFF. Written as DNA, the CDR3 is TGCAGCGCCCCCCGAGATGAGAGAGAGCAGTTCTTC.

This clonotype was seen a few times. V gene TRBV19 combines with J gene TRBJ2-2; D is ambiguous. The V end was cut by 3 bases, the J end by 1 base, with 6 bases between. This CDR3 has 14 amino acids. The germline gives CDR1 LNHDA, CDR2 SQIVND (reference sequence). The CDR3 coding sequence is TGTGCCAGTAGTATGGGATTGAACACCGGGGAGCTGTTTTTT. It translates to CASSMGLNTGELFF.

This clonotype showed up many times. J is TRBJ2-3 and V is TRBV2; 8 bases line up with TRBD1. CDR1 SNHLY and CDR2 FYNNEI come from the germline V gene. Trimming cost V 7 bases and J 2 bases; bases outside gene matches: 11. The CDR3 has 16 residues. CDR3 bases: TGTGCCAGCATTGTAGACCAGGGGGCCCTCACAGATACGCAGTATTTT. This encodes CASIVDQGALTDTQYF.

At least ten counts were recorded for this clonotype. In nucleotides, the CDR3 is TGTGCCAGCAGTTTTTTGGGACAGGGGTACAATCAGCCCCAGCATTTT. Encoded protein: CASSFLGQGYNQPQHF. J is TRBJ1-5 and V is TRBV12-3 or TRBV12-4, with 10 bases aligning to TRBD1. This CDR3 has 16 amino acids. The J segment lost 3 bases and the V segment lost 3 bases, leaving 5 bases of the junction unmatched.

This clonotype was counted between two and nine times. The V call is TRBV4-2, the J call TRBJ2-7, with D possibly being TRBD1 (6 bases). The germline V gene has CDR1 LGHNA and CDR2 YNFKEQ. The CDR3 length is 16 residues. V was trimmed by 0 bases and J by 3 bases, leaving 15 bases between them. The CDR3 region is CASSQETTGIVYEQYF. The CDR3 nucleotides are TGTGCCAGCAGCCAAGAAACGACAGGCATCGTCTACGAGCAGTACTTC.

The chain uses TRBV5-6 and TRBJ2-7; 10 positions agree with TRBD2. The ends lost 1 base at V and 1 base at J; junction bases unmatched: 8. Germline-derived CDR1 and CDR2 are SGHDT and YYEEEE. This CDR3 comprises 17 residues. CDR3 loop: CASSLQRGGPMSYEQYV. The CDR3 bases are TGTGCCAGCAGCTTGCAGCGGGGGGGCCCTATGTCCTACGAGCAGTACGTC.

The chain employs TRBV28 and TRBJ2-7, with 9 bases lining up with TRBD1. Unmatched junction bases numbered 10, after V lost 5 bases and J lost 2 bases. The germline CDR1 and CDR2 sequences are MDHEN and SYDVKM. The CDR3 totals 16 residues. CDR3 bases: TGTGCCAGCAGTCCTACCACAGGGGGCACCACCTACGAGCAGTACGTC. This translates into CASSPTTGGTTYEQYV.

This clonotype was counted at least ten times. The J gene is TRBJ2-1, the V gene TRBV9; TRBD2 matches at 7 bases. The junction had 0 bases not matched to a gene; V was cut back by 0 bases and J by 6 bases. Germline V gene sequence: CDR1 SGDLS, CDR2 YYNGEE. The CDR3 sequence is 13 residues long. The CDR3 DNA reads TGTGCCAGCAGCGTAGGGGGGGGCAATGAGCAGTTCTTC. Encoded protein: CASSVGGGNEQFF.

This clonotype was observed many times. The chain joins TRBV7-2 to TRBJ2-1; maybe TRBD2 (6 bases). V lost 5 bases and J 2 bases, leaving 16 bases between the germline ends. CDR3 length equals 16 residues. Germline loops: CDR1 SGHTA, CDR2 FQGNSA. DNA for the CDR3: TGTGCCAGCAGCGACCGACTAGTTGGGCCCTACAATGAGCAGTTCTTC. It specifies CASSDRLVGPYNEQFF.

This clonotype was recorded at least ten times. The genes are TRBV7-8 and TRBJ2-1, with D possibly TRBD2 on 6 matching bases. The V and J ends lost 4 bases and 3 bases respectively, with 13 bases between them. CDR1 is SGHVS and CDR2 is FQNEAQ in the germline V gene. There are 15 residues in the CDR3. Written as DNA, the CDR3 is TGTGCCAGCAGCTCACAGCCGGGACTCTACAATGAGCAGTTCTTC. This translates into CASSSQPGLYNEQFF.

This clonotype was picked up many times. This rearrangement joins TRBV24-1 to TRBJ2-3, with D possibly being TRBD2 (5 bases). Trimming took off 9 bases at V and 3 bases at J, with 12 bases between the two ends. Germline loops: CDR1 KGHDR, CDR2 SFDVKD. CDR3 length: 13 residues. CDR3 residues: CATGTGGTDTQYF. CDR3 sequence (DNA): TGTGCCACCGGAACCGGAGGTACAGATACGCAGTATTTT.

This clonotype was counted at least ten times. This chain joins TRBV20-1 and TRBJ2-3; TRBD2 matches 13 bases. Losses at the gene ends were 6 bases for V and 6 bases for J; bases not matched to a gene: 9. Germline CDR1 reads DFQATT; CDR2 reads SNEGSKA (reference sequence). The CDR3 is 15 residues long. CDR3 loop: CSAPGTSGVGDTQYF. CDR3 coding DNA: TGCAGTGCCCCAGGGACTAGCGGGGTTGGGGATACGCAGTATTTT.

In its sample, this clonotype was seen many times. The rearrangement links TRBV20-1 to TRBJ2-2; perhaps TRBD2 as D (5 bases). The CDR3 covers 13 residues. Germline loops: CDR1 DFQATT, CDR2 SNEGSKA (reference sequence). Trimming shortened V by 3 bases and J by 4 bases, and 9 bases separated the two germline ends. In nucleotides, the CDR3 is TGCAGTGCTAGGGCTAGCAGCACCGGGGAGCTGTTTTTT. It is translated as CSARASSTGELFF.

This clonotype was found a few times. V is TRBV2 and J is TRBJ2-2; no reliable D call. The germline V and J ends were trimmed by 7 bases and 6 bases, with 6 bases remaining between them. Germline loops: CDR1 SNHLY, CDR2 FYNNEI. This CDR3 has 11 amino acids. CDR3 nucleotides: TGTGCCAGCAAAGACTCCGGGGAGCTGTTTTTT. Its protein is CASKDSGELFF.

Only a few counts were recorded for this clonotype. The chain couples TRBV21-1 to TRBJ2-7; TRBD1, the table's D call, was not compared with the DNA. TRBV21-1 is a pseudogene locus. The CDR3 length is 16 residues. In DNA, the CDR3 is TGTGCCAGCAGCAATGGGGTGTTTCAGGGGACACGCGAGCAGTACGTC. The encoded protein is CASSNGVFQGTREQYV.

The gene calls are TRBV18 and TRBJ1-2; D unresolved. V was shortened by 5 bases and J by 4 bases, with 5 bases between the two germline ends. This CDR3 region has 11 residues. Per germline, CDR1 KGHSH and CDR2 LQKENI. CDR3 in DNA: TGTGCCAGCTCAGGATCCTATGGCTACACCTTC. Residues: CASSGSYGYTF.

This clonotype has ten or more counts. J is TRBJ2-7 and V is TRBV5-1, with 8 bases identical to TRBD1. Germline CDR1 reads SGHRS; CDR2 reads YFSETQ. Unmatched junction bases numbered 5, after V lost 3 bases and J lost 0 bases. This CDR3 has 15 amino acids. The CDR3 sequence: CASSWTGSSSYEQYF. CDR3 in DNA: TGCGCCAGCAGCTGGACAGGGTCGAGCTCCTACGAGCAGTACTTC.

This clonotype occurred many times. The rearrangement uses TRBV7-9 and TRBJ1-1, with unresolved D. V gave up 3 bases and J gave up 7 bases, with 12 bases separating them. CDR3 length: 13 residues. CDR1 is SEHNR and CDR2 is FQNEAQ in the germline V gene (reference sequence). The CDR3 sequence: CASSFSIGDEAFF. As DNA, the CDR3 is TGTGCCAGCAGCTTTAGTATCGGGGATGAAGCTTTCTTT.